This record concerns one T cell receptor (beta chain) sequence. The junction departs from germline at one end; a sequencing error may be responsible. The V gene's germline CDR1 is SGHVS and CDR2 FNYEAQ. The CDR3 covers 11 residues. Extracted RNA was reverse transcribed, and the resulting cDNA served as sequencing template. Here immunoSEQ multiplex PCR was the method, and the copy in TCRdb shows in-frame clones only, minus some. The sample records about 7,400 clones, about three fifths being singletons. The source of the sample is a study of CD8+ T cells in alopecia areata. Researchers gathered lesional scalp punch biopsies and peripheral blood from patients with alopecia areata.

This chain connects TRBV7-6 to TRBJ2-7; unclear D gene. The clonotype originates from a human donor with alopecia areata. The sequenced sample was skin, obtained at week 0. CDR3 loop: CASSSQSLLTF. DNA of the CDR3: TGTGCCAGCAGCTCGCAGTCTCTCCTGACCTTC.